The present entry profiles one TCR beta chain with its context. Peripheral blood CD8+ and CD4+ T cells were profiled by TCR beta sequencing. Purification of the CD8+ and CD4+ T cells relied on negative isolation, and TEMRA cells underwent FACS enrichment. Random hexamers primed reverse transcription of about 0.5 to 1 ug RNA. TCR beta CDR3 was amplified by immunoSEQ multiplex PCR. This amplification extended across 54 Vbeta and 13 Jbeta segments. TCRdb processed the immunoSEQ multiplex PCR reads anew with MiXCR; each CDR3 protein has one entry. The data contain tens of thousands of distinct CDR3 sequences, approximately 94% of them singletons. The data stem from a study of CD8 T cells in Susac syndrome. The CDR3 totals 16 residues. The V gene's germline CDR1 is DFQATT and CDR2 SNEGSKA (reference sequence). Trimming removed 5 bases at V and 6 bases at J, with 24 bases between.

The chain recombines TRBV20-1 with TRBJ2-3, with D uncertain. This receptor was obtained from a human donor in good health. Input material: CD8+ T cells from PBMCs. For the CDR3, the DNA is TGCAGTGCTGGGGTTGCAGAAGTCAAACTTTCGGATACGCAGTATTTT. This encodes CSAGVAEVKLSDTQYF.